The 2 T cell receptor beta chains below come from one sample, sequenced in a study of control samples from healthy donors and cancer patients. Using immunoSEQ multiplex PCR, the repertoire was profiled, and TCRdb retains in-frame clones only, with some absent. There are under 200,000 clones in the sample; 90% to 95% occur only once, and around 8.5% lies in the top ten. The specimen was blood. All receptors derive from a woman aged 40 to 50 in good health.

CDR3 in amino acids: CASSPPLLAGAHEQYF. The DNA for the CDR3 is TGTGCCAGCTCACCACCCTTACTAGCGGGGGCCCACGAGCAGTACTTC. The V and J genes are TRBV18 and TRBJ2-7, with 11 bases matching TRBD2. The CDR3 consists of 16 residues. In germline, CDR1 is KGHSH, CDR2 LQKENI. With V trimmed by 0 bases and J by 5 bases, 6 bases remained unmatched.

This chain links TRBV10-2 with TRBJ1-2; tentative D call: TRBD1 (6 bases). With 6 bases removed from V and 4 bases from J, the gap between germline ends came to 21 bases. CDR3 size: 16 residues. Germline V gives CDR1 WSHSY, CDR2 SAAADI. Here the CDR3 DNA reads TGCGCCAGCAGGGACTTGGGGACAACCTCGGGCTATGGCTACACCTTC. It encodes CASRDLGTTSGYGYTF.